The clone carrying this T cell receptor beta chain came up a few times. The CDR3 contains 14 residues. The germline V gene encodes CDR1 MGHRA and CDR2 YSYEKL. The V end was cut by 2 bases, the J end by 2 bases, with 6 bases between. This entry comes from a study of T-cell memory formation after mild COVID-19. TCRdb re-called the 5' RACE reads through MiXCR, storing one row per CDR3 protein. The profile covers some 450,000 distinct CDR3 sequences, with approximately 20% appearing a single time and about 8.1% taken by the ten largest. V usage is TRBV4-1 and J usage is TRBJ2-2; D uncertain. This TCR was recovered from an adult woman who had mild COVID-19 (a few samples of this study predate the infection). Cell type and time point are not known. Material: PBMCs or a T cell subset sorted from them (not recorded which). DNA of the CDR3: TGCGCCAGCAGCCAACCAGCCAACACCGGGGAGCTGTTTTTT. Its translation is CASSQPANTGELFF.